The 15 T cell receptor beta chains below come from one sample, sequenced in a study of blood T cells in healthy people across ages. Next came a second PCR, run for about 7 to 12 cycles, which used a sample-barcoded 5' primer along with a J-beta primer mix. Via MiXCR, TCRdb re-called the 5' RACE reads, giving one row per CDR3 protein. This table has some 760,000 distinct CDR3 sequences, approximately 25% appearing once. These data were also filed under a second study, of T cells of mothers and their children.

The sequencing input was blood. All receptors come from a boy younger than 18 in good health.

This clonotype was detected a few times. The chain is built from TRBV14 and TRBJ2-1; 9 positions match TRBD2. V dropped 6 bases and J dropped 7; count of bases not matched to a gene: 7. This CDR3 is built from 14 residues. Germline CDR1 is SGHDN and CDR2 is FVKESK. The CDR3 loop is CASSTAGGTNEQFF. The CDR3 bases are TGTGCCAGCAGTACTGCGGGAGGGACGAATGAGCAGTTCTTC.

This clonotype showed up just a few times. V gene TRBV29-1 combines with J gene TRBJ2-7, with TRBD2 as a possible D gene (6 bases). The CDR3 covers 13 residues. V was shortened by 5 bases and J by 4 bases, with 15 bases between the two germline ends. Germline V gene lookup returns CDR1 SQVTM and CDR2 ANQGSEA. In nucleotides, the CDR3 is TGCAGCGTTCGGCTAGCGCCGGCTTACGAGCAGTACTTC. Its translation: CSVRLAPAYEQYF.

There are a few counts of this clonotype. This rearrangement joins TRBV29-1 to TRBJ1-1; D is unresolved. CDR3 length: 13 amino acids. From germline, CDR1 is SQVTM and CDR2 ANQGSEA. V lost 4 bases and J 6 bases, leaving 15 bases between the germline ends. The CDR3: CSVVRRVNAEAFF. In nucleotides, the CDR3 is TGCAGCGTTGTACGGCGGGTTAACGCTGAAGCTTTCTTT.

V gene TRBV4-1 combines with J gene TRBJ1-2; D uncertain. V lost 3 bases, J lost 0 bases, and 11 bases lay in between. CDR3 size: 15 residues. From germline, CDR1 is MGHRA and CDR2 YSYEKL. Here the CDR3 DNA reads TGCGCCAGCAGCCAGCTCGACGGAGCTAACTATGGCTACACCTTC. Residues: CASSQLDGANYGYTF.

This chain uses TRBV2 with TRBJ1-1; tentatively, D is TRBD1 (5 bases). Germline assignment: CDR1 SNHLY and CDR2 FYNNEI. With 5 bases removed from V and 1 base from J, the gap between germline ends came to 11 bases. The CDR3 is 14 residues long. The CDR3 here is CASSWRGRNTEAFF. The CDR3 DNA follows: TGTGCCAGCAGTTGGCGGGGCCGGAACACTGAAGCTTTCTTT.

This clonotype occurred a few times. The rearrangement uses TRBV13 and TRBJ2-1; 14 bases fit TRBD2. The CDR3 consists of 14 residues. V was clipped by 5 bases and J by 8 bases; unmatched bases: 2. The germline V gene encodes CDR1 PRHDT and CDR2 FYEKMQ (reference sequence). Written as DNA, the CDR3 is TGTGCCAGCAGCACGGGACTAGCGGGAGATGAGCAGTTCTTC. Amino acids: CASSTGLAGDEQFF.

This clonotype was observed a few times. J is TRBJ2-5 and V is TRBV29-1; perhaps TRBD2 as D (5 bases). TRBJ2-7 matches the DNA end more closely, so the J call is doubtful. CDR1 is SQVTM and CDR2 is ANQGSEA in the germline V gene. There are 13 residues in the CDR3. CDR3 DNA sequence: TGCAGCGTTGAAATCGGGGATTGGGACGAGCAGTACTTC. It is translated as CSVEIGDWDEQYF.

The chain couples TRBV27 to TRBJ2-7; D may correspond to TRBD1 or TRBD2 (5 bases each). Trimming took 0 bases from V and 3 from J, leaving 9 bases between them. Germline V gene lookup returns CDR1 MNHEY and CDR2 SMNVEV (reference sequence). The CDR3 spans 14 residues. CDR3 protein: CASSLSGPFYEQYF. CDR3 sequence (DNA): TGTGCCAGCAGTTTATCGGGACCTTTCTACGAGCAGTACTTC.

Only a few counts were recorded for this clonotype. The rearrangement links TRBV20-1 to TRBJ1-2; D gene ambiguous. This CDR3 comprises 13 residues. Germline CDR1 is DFQATT and CDR2 is SNEGSKA (reference sequence). Between the trimmed V and J ends, which lost 0 bases and 6 bases, there was a span of 11 bases. The CDR3 loop reads CSARDSHTDGYTF. The CDR3 DNA sequence: TGCAGTGCTAGAGATTCCCACACGGATGGCTACACCTTC.

The table lists this clonotype with a few counts. The rearrangement joins TRBV5-1 to TRBJ2-2; TRBD1 aligns across 7 bases. The CDR3 runs 14 residues. Germline assignment: CDR1 SGHRS and CDR2 YFSETQ. With V trimmed by 4 bases and J by 9 bases, 9 bases remained unmatched. The DNA for the CDR3 is TGCGCCAGCAGCCTGACAGGGTTGGACCGGGAGCTGTTTTTT. It is translated as CASSLTGLDRELFF.

This clonotype was detected a few times. V gene TRBV6-6 combines with J gene TRBJ2-7; D possibly corresponds to TRBD1 (6 bases). The germline V and J ends were trimmed by 6 bases and 7 bases, with 10 bases remaining between them. CDR1 and CDR2 (germline): MNHNY, SVGAGI (reference sequence). The CDR3 length is 11 residues. CDR3: CASRTGLEQYF. CDR3 in DNA: TGTGCCAGCAGGACAGGACTTGAGCAGTACTTC.

The J gene is TRBJ2-5, the V gene TRBV12-3 or TRBV12-4, with D maybe TRBD2 (5 bases). V was trimmed by 3 bases and J by 4 bases, leaving 18 bases between them. This CDR3 is built from 16 residues. The CDR3 region has the DNA TGTGCCAGCAGTTTTCGGGGAAGACCAACGGGAGAGACCCAGTACTTC. Translated, it gives CASSFRGRPTGETQYF.

This chain connects TRBV29-1 to TRBJ1-3, with D perhaps TRBD1 (5 bases). Germline CDR1 reads SQVTM; CDR2 reads ANQGSEA. The V end was cut by 0 bases, the J end by 9 bases, with 12 bases between. This CDR3 comprises 13 residues. This chain's CDR3 is CSVEDGTVSTIYF. CDR3 DNA sequence: TGCAGCGTTGAAGATGGGACGGTAAGCACCATATATTTT. Full variable domain (rest looked up from reference TRBV29-1 and TRBJ1-3): SAVISQKPSRDICQRGTSLTIQCQVDSQVTMMFWYRQQPGQSLTLIATANQGSEATYESGFVIDKFPISRPNLTFSTLTVSNMSPEDSSIYLCSVEDGTVSTIYFGEGSWLTVV.

This clonotype was picked up many times. The chain carries TRBV28 and TRBJ1-1; D is perhaps TRBD1 (5 bases). Trimming removed 2 bases from V and 1 base from J, with 8 bases in between. This CDR3 contains 14 residues. Germline V gene data show CDR1 as MDHEN and CDR2 as SYDVKM. CDR3 bases: TGTGCCAGCAGTTTAGGGGGAGAGAACACTGAAGCTTTCTTT. Protein product: CASSLGGENTEAFF.

The CDR3 reads CASSYNTGSQETQYF. In DNA, the CDR3 is TGTGCCAGCAGTTATAACACAGGGTCCCAAGAGACCCAGTACTTC. The chain employs TRBV6-2 or TRBV6-3 and TRBJ2-5, with D possibly TRBD1 on 6 matching bases. Per germline, CDR1 MNHEY and CDR2 SVGEGT. The CDR3 totals 15 residues. The V and J ends lost 3 bases and 1 base respectively, with 12 bases between them.